The 18 T cell receptor beta chains below come from one sample, sequenced in a study of blood T cell repertoires in COVID-19. TCRdb keeps only in-frame clones here, not all; method: immunoSEQ multiplex PCR. The profile shows 310,000 or so clones, about nine tenths of them singletons. Sequencing input: peripheral blood. The source of these receptors is a woman aged 25 to 39 with COVID-19, enrolled during active disease.

The chain's CDR3 is CASSSPERNKNIQYF. DNA of the CDR3: TGTGCCAGCAGTTCCCCGGAGCGGAACAAAAACATTCAGTACTTC. This rearrangement joins TRBV6-6 to TRBJ2-4; a possible D gene is TRBD2 (5 bases). Looked up from germline, CDR1 is MNHNY and CDR2 is SVGAGI (reference sequence). CDR3 length: 15 amino acids. The V end lost 4 bases, the J end lost 3 bases, and 13 bases lay between the germline ends.

The chain couples TRBV30 to TRBJ1-4; tentative D call: TRBD1 (6 bases). Trimming removed 2 bases at V and 10 bases at J, with 23 bases between. This CDR3 region has 16 residues. Germline V gene sequence: CDR1 GTSNPN, CDR2 SVGIG (reference sequence). CDR3 protein: CAWSQPHSTGSGKLFF. The CDR3 DNA sequence: TGTGCCTGGAGTCAACCCCACAGTACAGGGTCTGGAAAACTGTTTTTT. The full variable domain, its missing parts supplied by reference TRBV30 and TRBJ1-4, is SQTIHQWPATLVQPVGSPLSLECTVEGTSNPNLYWYRQAAGRGLQLLFYSVGIGQISSEVPQNLSASRPQDRQFILSSKKLLLSDSGFYLCAWSQPHSTGSGKLFFGSGTQLSVL.

The rearrangement uses TRBV6-5 and TRBJ1-1; the D is unclear. The CDR3 length is 14 residues. The ends were cut back, 2 bases at V and 3 bases at J, with 10 bases in the middle. The germline gives CDR1 MNHEY, CDR2 SVGAGI. The CDR3 bases are TGTGCCAGCAGTTACGAGGGATTGGACACTGAAGCTTTCTTT. Its protein product is CASSYEGLDTEAFF.

CDR3 sequence: CASSQEETDTQYF. Written as DNA, the CDR3 is TGTGCCAGCAGCCAAGAAGAGACAGATACGCAGTATTTT. The V gene is TRBV3-1 (or the pseudogene TRBV3-2), the J gene TRBJ2-3; D ambiguous. Trimming took 0 bases from V and 3 from J, leaving 4 bases between them. CDR1 and CDR2 (germline): LGHDT, YNNKEL (reference sequence). The CDR3 sequence is 13 residues long.

The chain uses TRBV2 and TRBJ1-5, with D perhaps matching TRBD1 (5 bases). Germline CDR1 reads SNHLY; CDR2 reads FYNNEI. V dropped 4 bases and J dropped 6 bases, with 13 bases sitting between them. The CDR3 sequence is 14 residues long. CDR3 amino acids: CASSVEGTSQPQHF. DNA for the CDR3: TGTGCCAGCAGTGTGGAGGGGACTAGTCAGCCCCAGCATTTT.

This clone was seen just once. J is TRBJ2-2 and V is TRBV19; 7 bases match TRBD2. The germline CDR1 and CDR2 sequences are LNHDA and SQIVND (reference sequence). The CDR3 is 15 amino acids. The V and J ends lost 1 base and 3 bases, in that order; junction bases with no gene match: 2. CDR3 nucleotides: TGTGCCAGTAGTATAGGCGGGAGTGACACCGGGGAGCTGTTTTTT. Translation: CASSIGGSDTGELFF.

CDR3 protein: CASSNRGFTDTQYF. The CDR3 DNA sequence: TGTGCCAGCAGTAACAGGGGTTTCACAGATACGCAGTATTTT. The V gene is TRBV27, the J gene TRBJ2-3, with 7 bases lining up with TRBD1. The CDR3 extends over 14 amino acids. CDR1 and CDR2 (germline): MNHEY, SMNVEV (reference sequence). V lost 5 bases, J lost 2 bases, and 4 bases stayed unmatched.

The rearrangement links TRBV9 to TRBJ2-2; D is undetermined. V was clipped by 1 base and J by 7 bases, with 8 bases between them. The CDR3 contains 13 residues. Per the germline V gene, CDR1 is SGDLS and CDR2 is YYNGEE. CDR3 sequence: CASSVQPNGELFF. Here the CDR3 DNA reads TGTGCCAGCAGCGTACAACCTAACGGGGAGCTGTTTTTT.

This chain uses TRBV5-1 with TRBJ2-1, with 10 bases matching TRBD1. This CDR3 is 15 amino acids long. J was trimmed by 7 bases and V by 4 bases; bases with no gene match: 8. Germline lookup yields CDR1 SGHRS and CDR2 YFSETQ. DNA for the CDR3: TGCGCCAGCAGCACCCCGGGACAGGGGTGGAATGAGCAGTTCTTC. Translated: CASSTPGQGWNEQFF. Full variable domain (remainder filled in from reference TRBV5-1 and TRBJ2-1): KAGVTQTPRYLIKTRGQQVTLSCSPISGHRSVSWYQQTPGQGLQFLFEYFSETQRNKGNFPGRFSGRQFSNSRSEMNVSTLELGDSALYLCASSTPGQGWNEQFFGPGTRLTVL.

The V call is TRBV24-1, the J call TRBJ2-3, with D perhaps matching TRBD2 (6 bases). V lost 9 bases and J lost 6, with 9 bases in between. CDR3 length equals 11 residues. Germline CDR1 KGHDR, CDR2 SFDVKD. DNA for the CDR3: TGTGCCACCTCTGGGGGGGATACGCAGTATTTT. Protein sequence: CATSGGDTQYF.

J is TRBJ2-1 and V is TRBV4-1, with TRBD1 matching over 9 bases. CDR1 is MGHRA, CDR2 YSYEKL, per germline. This CDR3 has 14 amino acids. V dropped 4 bases and J dropped 10; count of bases not matched to a gene: 8. CDR3 nucleotide sequence: TGCGCCAGCAGCCCCGCACAGGGGGCTGGCGAGCAGTTCTTC. Translation: CASSPAQGAGEQFF.

The chain employs TRBV28 and TRBJ2-1; D gene ambiguous. Trimming took 3 bases from V and 2 from J, leaving 11 bases between them. The CDR3 spans 15 residues. The V gene's germline CDR1 is MDHEN and CDR2 SYDVKM. CDR3 nucleotides: TGTGCCAGCAGTTTGGGTCTAGAGACCTACAATGAGCAGTTCTTC. Its protein product is CASSLGLETYNEQFF.

This clone was counted once. This chain uses TRBV7-9 with TRBJ2-3; D ambiguous. There are 15 residues in the CDR3. Germline V CDR1 and CDR2: SEHNR, FQNEAQ (reference sequence). V was pared by 5 bases and J by 2 bases, with 14 bases between. The chain's CDR3 is CASSTTTTTTDTQYF. For the CDR3, the DNA is TGTGCCAGCAGCACAACAACTACAACCACAGATACGCAGTATTTT.

The chain has TRBV11-2 and TRBJ2-7; perhaps TRBD2 as D (5 bases). The CDR3 loop spans 13 amino acids. Trimming cost V 1 base and J 2 bases, with 6 bases left between them. Looked up from germline, CDR1 is SGHAT and CDR2 is FQNNGV. CDR3 region: CASSLGETYEQYF. CDR3 coding DNA: TGTGCCAGCAGCTTAGGGGAGACCTACGAGCAGTACTTC.

Notes on this clone: Other DNA sequences in this sample translate to the same CDR3. The V gene is TRBV11-2, the J gene TRBJ2-7; D ambiguous. Germline V gene data show CDR1 as SGHAT and CDR2 as FQNNGV. V was cut by 6 bases and J by 3 bases, with 6 bases left in between. The CDR3 contains 11 residues. The CDR3 here is CASSKLYEQYF. The CDR3 DNA is TGTGCCAGCAGTAAACTCTACGAGCAGTACTTC.

This sequence joins TRBV5-6 and TRBJ2-5; tentative D call: TRBD2 (7 bases). V was clipped by 4 bases and J by 0 bases, with 16 bases between them. CDR1 is SGHDT, CDR2 YYEEEE, per germline. The CDR3 is 16 residues long. CDR3 amino acids: CASSPRGGHNQETQYF. CDR3 DNA sequence: TGTGCCAGCAGCCCGAGGGGGGGGCACAACCAAGAGACCCAGTACTTC.

The V gene is TRBV29-1, the J gene TRBJ2-1; possible D gene TRBD2, 6 bases. The ends were cut back, 5 bases at V and 9 bases at J, with 8 bases in the middle. The length of the CDR3 is 10 residues. Looked up from germline, CDR1 is SQVTM and CDR2 is ANQGSEA. The CDR3 loop is CSVLAIEQFF. As DNA, the CDR3 is TGCAGCGTTCTAGCGATTGAGCAGTTCTTC.

As to this clone: Within the sample, other DNA sequences also encode this same CDR3. The genes are TRBV6-5 and TRBJ2-7, with 11 bases identical to TRBD2. The trim removed 2 bases at V and 3 bases at J, leaving 3 bases unmatched. This CDR3 spans 15 amino acids. Germline CDR1 and CDR2: MNHEY and SVGAGI. CDR3 bases: TGTGCCAGCAGTTACACAGGGACTAGCGGCTACGAGCAGTACTTC. This sequence encodes CASSYTGTSGYEQYF.